The source of this T cell receptor beta chain is a study of cytomegalovirus exposure and HLA in healthy donors. It was with 60 Vbeta and 13 Jbeta primers that the PCR ran. TCRdb keeps only in-frame clones here, not all; method: immunoSEQ multiplex PCR. The data show 100,000 to 150,000 clones, and the top ten clones hold 1.5% to 2%. Between the trimmed V and J ends, which lost 6 bases and 5 bases, there was a span of 13 bases. The CDR3 length is 14 residues. Germline assignment: CDR1 MNHEY and CDR2 SMNVEV (reference sequence). This sequence originates from a man aged 18 to 30 in good health and CMV-seronegative. Sequences were obtained from PBMCs. V gene TRBV27 combines with J gene TRBJ1-4; D may be TRBD1 (6 bases). The CDR3 region has the DNA TGTGCCAGCAGCCCCACAGGGATCAATGAAAAACTGTTTTTT. Protein product: CASSPTGINEKLFF.